The sequence of this TCR beta chain was determined in a study of blood T cell repertoires in COVID-19. Original processing methods: Estimated nucleated cell counts came from reference gene primer amplification. Repertoires were generated with immunoSEQ multiplex PCR, while TCRdb's copy carries only in-frame clones and drops some. V and J calls and clone size are given by that table; D and trimming were obtained from the DNA. The sample consists of about 180,000 clones, about 82% of them appearing once. Across fewer than 25 US areas, participants ranged in age from roughly 18 to 95 years. Membership in each cohort depended on participant-reported clinical history. The sequenced sample consisted of PBMCs or T cells enriched from blood (not recorded which). The clonotype was recovered from a woman in her 30s who had recovered from COVID-19.

CDR3 DNA sequence: TGTGCCAGTAGTATTGTTCCGAATCAGCCCCAGCATTTT. This translates into CASSIVPNQPQHF. The chain employs TRBV19 and TRBJ1-5; D not resolved. The CDR3 length is 13 residues. V lost 3 bases and J 4 bases, leaving 7 bases between the germline ends. CDR1 LNHDA and CDR2 SQIVND come from the germline V gene (reference sequence). The whole variable domain, remainder taken from reference TRBV19 and TRBJ1-5, is DGGITQSPKYLFRKEGQNVTLSCEQNLNHDAMYWYRQDPGQGLRLIYYSQIVNDFQKGDIAEGYSVSREKKESFPLTVTSAQKNPTAFYLCASSIVPNQPQHFGDGTRLSIL.